The 17 T cell receptor beta chains presented below share a single source sample, sequenced in a study of T cells in Graves' hyperthyroidism and ophthalmopathy. TCR beta CDR3 regions were amplified from RNA transcripts. A set of HTBI primers served as the primers for a first-round RT-PCR of the TCR CDR3. Each CDR3 protein gets one entry after TCRdb re-called the multiplex PCR reads with MiXCR. The sample lists about 280,000 distinct CDR3 sequences, 25% seen once, with about 30% in the top ten. Sequencing input: blood. Receptor source: a man in his forties or fifties with Graves' hyperthyroidism that later progressed to Graves' ophthalmopathy.

The table lists this clonotype with many counts. The chain couples TRBV10-1 to TRBJ2-2, with D possibly matching TRBD2 (5 bases). The CDR3 loop spans 15 amino acids. Germline V gives CDR1 WNHNN, CDR2 SYGVQD (reference sequence). Trimming took 8 bases from V and 1 from J, leaving 14 bases between them. The CDR3 spells CASSRGSLNTGELFF. The DNA for the CDR3 is TGCGCCAGCTCCCGGGGTAGCTTGAACACCGGGGAGCTGTTTTTT.

The chain uses TRBV6-2 or TRBV6-3 and TRBJ2-7, with D unresolved. The CDR3 is 13 amino acids. Germline-derived CDR1 and CDR2 are MNHEY and SVGEGT. V was clipped by 6 bases and J by 3 bases, with 12 bases between them. CDR3 protein: CASSKSAVYEQYF. CDR3 nucleotide sequence: TGTGCCAGCAGCAAATCGGCTGTCTACGAGCAGTACTTC.

This clonotype was observed many times. The chain recombines TRBV20-1 with TRBJ2-7, with a possible D match to TRBD1 (7 bases). CDR3 length equals 12 residues. The germline V gene has CDR1 DFQATT and CDR2 SNEGSKA (reference sequence). Here the CDR3 reads CSGGITGDEQYF. CDR3 in DNA: TGCAGCGGGGGAATTACAGGGGATGAGCAGTACTTC.

A note on this clonotype: Since a much larger clone is just one base distant, this may be a read error. Likely a read error: the CDR3 ends without its conserved phenylalanine or tryptophan. The chain links TRBV20-1 to TRBJ1-3; weak D call: TRBD1 (6 bases). Germline V gene sequence: CDR1 DFQATT, CDR2 SNEGSKA (reference sequence). Trimming removed 3 bases from V and 4 bases from J, with 13 bases in between. The CDR3 is 14 residues long. CDR3 nucleotide sequence: TGCAGTGCTAGTTCTTATGGACAGGGAAACACCATATATCTT. This gives the protein CSASSYGQGNTIYL.

The rearrangement links TRBV28 to TRBJ2-7; 9 nucleotides agree with TRBD1. V lost 6 bases, J lost 4 bases, and 16 bases stayed unmatched. The CDR3 contains 17 residues. From germline, CDR1 is MDHEN and CDR2 SYDVKM. This chain's CDR3 is CASSLPMFQTGGYEQYF. CDR3 nucleotide sequence: TGTGCCAGCAGCCTTCCCATGTTCCAGACAGGGGGTTACGAGCAGTACTTC.

This clonotype was detected ten times or more. The chain uses TRBV7-9 and TRBJ1-5; 12 bases align to TRBD1. The V gene's germline CDR1 is SEHNR and CDR2 FQNEAQ (reference sequence). J was trimmed by 5 bases and V by 5 bases; bases with no gene match: 1. This CDR3 has 14 amino acids. CDR3 sequence (DNA): TGTGCCAGCAGCGGGACAGGGGGCTATCAGCCCCAGCATTTT. Its protein product is CASSGTGGYQPQHF.

This clonotype came up many times. This chain joins TRBV19 and TRBJ1-5; D may be TRBD1 (6 bases). Germline V gene sequence: CDR1 LNHDA, CDR2 SQIVND (reference sequence). The V end was cut by 4 bases, the J end by 4 bases, with 11 bases between. The CDR3 consists of 14 residues. The CDR3 bases are TGTGCCAGTAGTAACCGGGACACGAATCAGCCCCAGCATTTT. It translates to CASSNRDTNQPQHF.

This clonotype was recorded at least ten times. This chain connects TRBV6-1 to TRBJ2-7; D is unresolved. This CDR3 is 13 amino acids long. V was shortened by 7 bases and J by 2 bases, with 12 bases between the two germline ends. From germline, CDR1 is MNHNS and CDR2 SASEGT. The CDR3 reads CASTVPLTYEQYF. The CDR3 DNA is TGTGCCAGCACCGTACCCCTCACCTACGAGCAGTACTTC.

Ten or more counts support this clonotype. The chain is built from TRBV5-1 and TRBJ1-2; 7 bases are a match to TRBD1. Germline V gives CDR1 SGHRS, CDR2 YFSETQ. Germline trimming cut 2 bases from V and 0 bases from J; bases unmatched to any gene: 4. The length of the CDR3 is 15 residues. The CDR3 sequence is CASSFRQGPNYGYTF. CDR3 in DNA: TGCGCCAGCAGCTTTCGACAGGGTCCTAACTATGGCTACACCTTC.

This clonotype has at least ten counts. This chain links TRBV6-1 with TRBJ2-1; 8 bases line up with TRBD2. Germline trimming cut 1 base from V and 4 bases from J; bases unmatched to any gene: 3. Germline CDR1 and CDR2: MNHNS and SASEGT. This CDR3 contains 15 residues. CDR3: CASSEGAGDYNEQFF. CDR3 bases: TGTGCCAGCAGTGAAGGAGCGGGGGATTACAATGAGCAGTTCTTC.

This clonotype appeared many times. The chain recombines TRBV11-2 with TRBJ1-1; D gene uncertain. V was shortened by 0 bases and J by 3 bases, with 14 bases between the two germline ends. Per the germline V gene, CDR1 is SGHAT and CDR2 is FQNNGV. The CDR3 is 16 amino acids. The CDR3 here is CASSLDRWASDTEAFF. CDR3 sequence (DNA): TGTGCCAGCAGCTTAGATAGGTGGGCGTCGGACACTGAAGCTTTCTTT.

J is TRBJ1-1 and V is TRBV12-3 or TRBV12-4, with a weak D call TRBD1 (5 bases). CDR3 size: 13 residues. Trimming removed 6 bases at V and 6 bases at J, with 14 bases between. The chain's CDR3 is CASRTYRISEAFF. CDR3 bases: TGTGCCAGCAGGACCTACAGGATCTCTGAAGCTTTCTTT.

This clonotype was recorded many times. The chain links TRBV19 to TRBJ1-2, with TRBD1 as a possible D gene (6 bases). The germline gives CDR1 LNHDA, CDR2 SQIVND (reference sequence). V lost 7 bases and J lost 8, with 26 bases in between. The CDR3 loop spans 16 amino acids. CDR3 sequence: CASTLNSRGGFNGYTF. DNA for the CDR3: TGTGCCAGTACCCTAAACTCTAGGGGGGGGTTCAACGGCTACACCTTC. The full variable domain, completed using reference TRBV19 and TRBJ1-2, is DGGITQSPKYLFRKEGQNVTLSCEQNLNHDAMYWYRQDPGQGLRLIYYSQIVNDFQKGDIAEGYSVSREKKESFPLTVTSAQKNPTAFYLCASTLNSRGGFNGYTFGSGTRLTVV.

The chain links TRBV28 to TRBJ1-2, with 11 nucleotides matching TRBD1. The germline V gene has CDR1 MDHEN and CDR2 SYDVKM. Trimming at V came to 5 bases and at J to 5 bases, leaving 4 bases not matched to a gene. This CDR3 has 14 amino acids. This chain's CDR3 is CASSRTGGPYGYTF. The CDR3 coding sequence is TGTGCCAGCAGTCGGACAGGGGGCCCTTATGGCTACACCTTC.

The chain combines TRBV7-8 with TRBJ2-5, with 7 nucleotides matching TRBD2. The CDR3 loop spans 16 amino acids. The V gene's germline CDR1 is SGHVS and CDR2 FQNEAQ. The V segment lost 1 base and the J segment 2 bases; nucleotides outside the gene matches: 7. The CDR3 is CASSLVGGSSQETQYF. CDR3 bases: TGTGCCAGCAGCTTAGTAGGCGGGAGTTCTCAAGAGACCCAGTACTTC.

This clonotype came up many times. The chain carries TRBV12-3 or TRBV12-4 and TRBJ2-5; maybe TRBD1 (6 bases). The CDR3 is 14 residues long. Deletions cut 6 bases from V and 3 bases from J, with 14 bases between. The CDR3 protein is CASSNRDLEETQYF. CDR3 nucleotide sequence: TGTGCCAGCAGCAACAGGGATCTAGAAGAGACCCAGTACTTC.

The sample holds many counts of this clonotype. This chain links TRBV10-2 with TRBJ2-6, with 8 bases lining up with TRBD1. V shed 9 bases, J shed 0 bases, and the junction held 16 bases outside the gene matches. CDR3 length equals 19 residues. The V gene's germline CDR1 is WSHSY and CDR2 SAAADI. DNA for the CDR3: TGCGCCAGGGGGGGAATCGACAGGGGAATGGACTCTGGGGCCAACGTCCTGACTTTC. This sequence encodes CARGGIDRGMDSGANVLTF.